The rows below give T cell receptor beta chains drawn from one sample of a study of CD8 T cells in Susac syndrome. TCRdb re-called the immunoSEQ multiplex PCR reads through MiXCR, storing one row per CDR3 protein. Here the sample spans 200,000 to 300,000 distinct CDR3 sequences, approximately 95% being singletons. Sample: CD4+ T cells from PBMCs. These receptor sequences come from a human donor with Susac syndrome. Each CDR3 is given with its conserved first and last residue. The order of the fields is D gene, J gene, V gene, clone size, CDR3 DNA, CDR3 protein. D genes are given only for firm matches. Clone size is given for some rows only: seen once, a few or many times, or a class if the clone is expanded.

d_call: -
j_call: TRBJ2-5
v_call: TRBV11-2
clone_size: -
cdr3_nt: TGTGCCAGCAGCCTACGGGGGCCGGCGTACTTC
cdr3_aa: CASSLRGPAYF

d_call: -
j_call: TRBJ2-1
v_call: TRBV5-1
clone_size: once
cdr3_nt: TGCGCCAGCAGCTTCAGTATGGTCAATGAGCAGTTCTTC
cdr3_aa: CASSFSMVNEQFF

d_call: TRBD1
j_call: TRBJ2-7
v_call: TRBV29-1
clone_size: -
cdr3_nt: TGCAGCGGCGGGGACAGGGGCTACGAGCAGTACTTC
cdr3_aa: CSGGDRGYEQYF

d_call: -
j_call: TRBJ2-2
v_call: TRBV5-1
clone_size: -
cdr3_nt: TGCGCCAGCGCCTCCCGGGACTCCCAGCGGACCGGGGAGCTGTTTTTT
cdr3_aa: CASASRDSQRTGELFF

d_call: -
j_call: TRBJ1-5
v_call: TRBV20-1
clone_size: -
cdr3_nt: TGCAGTGCTGTTTCCCGGAATCAGCCCCAGCATTTT
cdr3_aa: CSAVSRNQPQHF

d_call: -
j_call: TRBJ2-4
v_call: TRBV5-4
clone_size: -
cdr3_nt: TGTGCCAGCAGTTCTGGGACCTCGATAGCCAAAAACATTCAGTACTTC
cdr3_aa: CASSSGTSIAKNIQYF

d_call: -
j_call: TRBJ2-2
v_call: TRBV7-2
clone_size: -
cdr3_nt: TGTGCCAGCAGCCTACATGGCGGGACGAACACCGGGGAGCTGTTTTTT
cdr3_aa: CASSLHGGTNTGELFF

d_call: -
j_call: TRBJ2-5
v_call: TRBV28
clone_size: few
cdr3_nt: TGTGCCAGCAGTTTTGTCGGAGAAGAGACCCAGTACTTC
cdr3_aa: CASSFVGEETQYF

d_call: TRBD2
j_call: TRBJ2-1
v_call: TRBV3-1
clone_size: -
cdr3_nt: TGTGCCAGCAGCCAAGGTAGCGGGAGCATCGCAGTCTTC
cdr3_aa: CASSQGSGSIAVF

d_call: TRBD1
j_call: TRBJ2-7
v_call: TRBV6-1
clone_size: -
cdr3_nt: TGTGCCAGCAGGGAGTGGACAGGGGTACGGGCCTACGAGCAGTACTTC
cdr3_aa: CASREWTGVRAYEQYF

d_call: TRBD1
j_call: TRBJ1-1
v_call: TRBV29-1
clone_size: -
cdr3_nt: TGCAGCGTTGAAGGGAAGGGGGCAGGGATCACTGAAGCTTTCTTT
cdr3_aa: CSVEGKGAGITEAFF

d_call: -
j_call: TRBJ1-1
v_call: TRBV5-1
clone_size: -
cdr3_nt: TGCGCCAGCAGCCGATCAAGGAACACTGAAGCTTTCTTT
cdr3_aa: CASSRSRNTEAFF

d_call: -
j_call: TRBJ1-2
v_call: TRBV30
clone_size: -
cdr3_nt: TGTGCCTGGAGTCCCTCGGGGCCTCAGAGCTTC
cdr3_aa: CAWSPSGPQSF

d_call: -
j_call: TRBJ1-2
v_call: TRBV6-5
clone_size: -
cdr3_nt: TGTGCCAGCAGTTACTCCGGGGGGAACTATGGCTACACCTTC
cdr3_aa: CASSYSGGNYGYTF

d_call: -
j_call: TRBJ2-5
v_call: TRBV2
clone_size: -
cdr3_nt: TGTGCCAGCAGGGAGGATCAAGAGACCCAGTACTTC
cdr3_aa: CASREDQETQYF

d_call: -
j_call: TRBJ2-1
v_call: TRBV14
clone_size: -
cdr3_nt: TGTGCCAGCAGTCAGTGGGCAGGGTTGTCCAATGAGCAGTTCTTC
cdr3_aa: CASSQWAGLSNEQFF

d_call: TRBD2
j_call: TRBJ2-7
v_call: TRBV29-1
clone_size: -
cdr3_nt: TGCAGCGTAAGAAGGACTAGCGGATACGAGCAGTACTTC
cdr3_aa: CSVRRTSGYEQYF

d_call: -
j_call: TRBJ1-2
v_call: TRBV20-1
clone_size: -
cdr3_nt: TGCAGTGCCCCGAATCGGCCTCAGGGGAACTATGGCTACACCTTC
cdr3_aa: CSAPNRPQGNYGYTF

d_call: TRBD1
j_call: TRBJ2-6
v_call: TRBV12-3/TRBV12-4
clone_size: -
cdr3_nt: TGTGCCAGCAGTTACAGGGGCTCTGGGGCCAACGTCCTGACTTTC
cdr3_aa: CASSYRGSGANVLTF

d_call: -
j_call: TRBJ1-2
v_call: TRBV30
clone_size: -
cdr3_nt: TGTGCCTGGACCCTATCCGCTACCAGAAGCAGGGGCTACACCTTC
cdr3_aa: CAWTLSATRSRGYTF

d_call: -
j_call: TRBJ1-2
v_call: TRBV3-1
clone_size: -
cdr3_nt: TGTGCCAGCAGCCAGATTCTCTCCAGCGGCTACACCTTC
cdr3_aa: CASSQILSSGYTF

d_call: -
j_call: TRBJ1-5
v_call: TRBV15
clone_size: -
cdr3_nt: TGTGCCACCAGCCCCTGGGGGGGGATAGCCCAGCATTTT
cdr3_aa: CATSPWGGIAQHF

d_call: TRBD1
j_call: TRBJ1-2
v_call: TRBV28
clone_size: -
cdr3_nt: TGTGCCAGCAGTTCCGTAGGGGGCGGCGGCTATGGCTACACCTTC
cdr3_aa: CASSSVGGGGYGYTF

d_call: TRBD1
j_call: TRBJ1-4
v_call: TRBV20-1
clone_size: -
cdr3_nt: TGCAGTGCTAGCCTCGGGACAGGGGGCCATGAAAAACTGTTTTTT
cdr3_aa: CSASLGTGGHEKLFF

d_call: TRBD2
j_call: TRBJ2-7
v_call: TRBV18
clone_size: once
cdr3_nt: TGTGCCAGCTCACCACCGGGCGGGAGCTCCTACGAGCAGTACTTC
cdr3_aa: CASSPPGGSSYEQYF

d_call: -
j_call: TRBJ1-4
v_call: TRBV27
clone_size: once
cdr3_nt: TGTGCCAGCAGTTTGGGAGGGCGGAATAATGAAAAACTGTTTTTT
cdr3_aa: CASSLGGRNNEKLFF